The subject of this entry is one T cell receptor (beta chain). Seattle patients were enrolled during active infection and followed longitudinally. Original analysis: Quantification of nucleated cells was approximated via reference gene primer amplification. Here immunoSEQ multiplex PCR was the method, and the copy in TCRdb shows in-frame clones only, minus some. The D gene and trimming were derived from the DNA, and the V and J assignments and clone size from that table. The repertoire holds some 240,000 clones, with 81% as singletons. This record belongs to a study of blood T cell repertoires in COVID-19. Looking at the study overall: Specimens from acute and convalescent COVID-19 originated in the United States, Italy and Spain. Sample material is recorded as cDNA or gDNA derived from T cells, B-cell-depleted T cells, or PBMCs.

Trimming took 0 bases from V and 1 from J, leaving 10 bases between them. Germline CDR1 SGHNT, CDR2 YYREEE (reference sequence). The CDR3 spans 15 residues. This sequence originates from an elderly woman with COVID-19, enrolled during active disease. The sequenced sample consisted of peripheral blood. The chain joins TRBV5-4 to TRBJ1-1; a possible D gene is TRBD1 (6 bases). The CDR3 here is CASSLGLQGNTEAFF. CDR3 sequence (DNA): TGTGCCAGCAGCTTGGGGTTACAGGGGAACACTGAAGCTTTCTTT.